This TCR beta chain is from a study of molecular identifiers for immune sequencing clone quantification. The overall study: Within a replicate experiment, RNA obtained from either about 21,000 or 97,000 naive CD8 cells was divided into five aliquots, and four of those aliquots were then sequenced.

One entry per CDR3 protein results from TCRdb running MiXCR on the PCR reads. The table lists about 640,000 distinct CDR3 sequences, less than 20% of them singletons. Trimming took 8 bases from V and 10 from J, leaving 20 bases between them. This CDR3 spans 13 amino acids. Looked up from germline, CDR1 is MNHEY and CDR2 is SMNVEV (reference sequence). This clonotype was counted ten times or more. This TCR derives from a human donor in good health. Some libraries in this study had Jurkat cell RNA spiked in. The chain links TRBV27 to TRBJ1-1; D uncertain. Sequencing was performed on naive CD8+ T cells from blood, with Jurkat cell RNA spiked in. Documented subset: FACS-sorted CD8+CD4-CCR7+CD45RA+ naive T cells. The CDR3 sequence is CASSSHPTGVAFF. The DNA for the CDR3 is TGTGCCAGCTCATCCCACCCCACGGGCGTAGCTTTCTTT.